The entry below describes one TCR beta chain. No antigen is known for it. The PCR was carried out with 60 Vbeta primers and 13 Jbeta primers. Sequenced by immunoSEQ multiplex PCR; TCRdb stores in-frame clones only, minus some. The data contain 100,000 to 150,000 clones, approximately 72% of them singletons. This sample was included in a study of cytomegalovirus exposure and HLA in healthy donors. Study-level points and caveats: Several top significant clusters appeared, in a later analysis, to be linked to common viral pathogens. An analysis was carried out later, and it reportedly showed fewer N-insertions in an Asian-associated ancestry cluster than the approximately 610-donor mean. Within the data, a cluster of highly shared sequence variants was likely a sequencing artifact.

Germline assignment: CDR1 GTSNPN and CDR2 SVGIG (reference sequence). The germline V and J ends were trimmed by 1 base and 3 bases, with 7 bases remaining between them. The CDR3 is 12 residues long. The sample comprised PBMCs. This sequence originates from a man aged 18 to 30 in good health and CMV-seronegative. The rearrangement links TRBV30 to TRBJ2-7, with D uncertain. As DNA, the CDR3 is TGTGCCTGGAGTGGAGGCTTCTACGAGCAGTACTTC. This sequence encodes CAWSGGFYEQYF.